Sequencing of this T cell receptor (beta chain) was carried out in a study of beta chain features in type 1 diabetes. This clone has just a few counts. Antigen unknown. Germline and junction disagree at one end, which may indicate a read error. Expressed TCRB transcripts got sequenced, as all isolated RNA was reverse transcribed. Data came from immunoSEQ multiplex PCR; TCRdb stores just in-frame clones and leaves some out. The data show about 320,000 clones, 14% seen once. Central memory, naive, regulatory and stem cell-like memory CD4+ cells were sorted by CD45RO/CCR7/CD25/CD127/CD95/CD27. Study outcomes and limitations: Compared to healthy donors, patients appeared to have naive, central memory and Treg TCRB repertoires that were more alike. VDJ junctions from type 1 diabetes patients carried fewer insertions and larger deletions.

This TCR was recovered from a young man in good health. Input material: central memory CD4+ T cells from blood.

In DNA, the CDR3 is TGTGCCAGCAGCCATGTTGTGGGGGCGCAAGCGACCCAGTACTTC. Translated: CASSHVVGAQATQYF. The V call is TRBV28, the J call TRBJ2-5; D is possibly TRBD1 (6 bases). The CDR3 spans 15 residues. The germline V gene encodes CDR1 MDHEN and CDR2 SYDVKM.